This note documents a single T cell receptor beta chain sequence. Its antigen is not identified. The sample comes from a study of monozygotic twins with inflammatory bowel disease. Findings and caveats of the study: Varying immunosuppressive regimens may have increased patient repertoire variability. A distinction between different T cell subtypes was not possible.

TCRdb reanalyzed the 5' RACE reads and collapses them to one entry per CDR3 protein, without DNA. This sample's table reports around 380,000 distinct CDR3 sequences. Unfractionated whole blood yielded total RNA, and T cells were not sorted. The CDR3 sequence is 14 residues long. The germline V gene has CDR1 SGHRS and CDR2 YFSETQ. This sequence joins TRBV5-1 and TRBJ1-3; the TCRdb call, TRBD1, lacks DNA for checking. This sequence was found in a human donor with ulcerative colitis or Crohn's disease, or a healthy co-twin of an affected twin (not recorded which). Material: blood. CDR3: CASSFSGTGNTIYF.